Shown below are 8 T cell receptor beta chains from a single sample sequenced in a study of T cells after posttransplantation cyclophosphamide. Sequenced by immunoSEQ multiplex PCR; TCRdb stores in-frame clones only, minus some. The sample yields 32,000 or so clones, without any singletons. The sequencing input was PBMCs. The receptors derive from a woman aged 55-69 years in good health, CMV-negative, and a related stem cell transplant donor.

This clone was detected many times. This chain links TRBV2 with TRBJ1-3, with D possibly matching TRBD1 (5 bases). CDR3 length equals 15 residues. V shed 2 bases and J shed 0 bases, with 8 bases lying between them. The germline gives CDR1 SNHLY, CDR2 FYNNEI. In DNA, the CDR3 is TGTGCCAGCAGTGAACAGGGTAACTCTGGAAACACCATATATTTT. Translating gives CASSEQGNSGNTIYF. The full variable domain, with the rest looked up from reference TRBV2 and TRBJ1-3, is EPEVTQTPSHQVTQMGQEVILRCVPISNHLYFYWYRQILGQKVEFLVSFYNNEISEKSEIFDDQFSVERPDGSNFTLKIRSTKLEDSAMYFCASSEQGNSGNTIYFGEGSWLTVV.

This clone was counted a few times. The CDR3 here is CASSLTGVSTDTQYF. In nucleotides, the CDR3 is TGTGCCAGCAGCTTAACAGGAGTAAGCACAGATACGCAGTATTTT. This chain uses TRBV7-9 with TRBJ2-3, with D perhaps TRBD1 (5 bases). The CDR3 has 15 residues. Deletions cut 2 bases from V and 0 bases from J, with 9 bases between. The V gene's germline CDR1 is SEHNR and CDR2 FQNEAQ (reference sequence).

A few counts support this clone. The chain combines TRBV27 with TRBJ1-2; tentative D call: TRBD1 (5 bases). Deletions cut 5 bases from V and 5 bases from J, with 12 bases between. This CDR3 region has 13 residues. Germline V CDR1 and CDR2: MNHEY, SMNVEV (reference sequence). The CDR3 reads CASSPQTAYGYTF. As DNA, the CDR3 is TGTGCCAGCAGTCCACAGACAGCTTATGGCTACACCTTC.

This clone has only a few counts. The chain carries TRBV7-8 and TRBJ1-1; 7 bases map to TRBD1. The CDR3 has 15 residues. Per the germline V gene, CDR1 is SGHVS and CDR2 is FQNEAQ. The V gene end was trimmed by 5 bases and the J gene end by 6 bases; junction bases not matched to a gene: 12. In DNA form, the CDR3 reads TGTGCCAGCAGCGAACGACAGGGAGAGCGCGCTGAAGCTTTCTTT. Translating it yields CASSERQGERAEAFF.

Ten or more counts support this clone. CDR3 nucleotides: TGTGCCAGCAGCTTGGGATTAGCGACTTACAATGAGCAGTTCTTC. Its translation is CASSLGLATYNEQFF. The chain carries TRBV7-9 and TRBJ2-1, with D perhaps matching TRBD2 (5 bases). Germline V CDR1 and CDR2: SEHNR, FQNEAQ (reference sequence). CDR3 length: 15 residues. V was shortened by 3 bases and J by 4 bases, with 13 bases between the two germline ends.

This chain joins TRBV30 and TRBJ2-1; 13 positions match TRBD2. The length of the CDR3 is 14 residues. Germline CDR1 and CDR2: GTSNPN and SVGIG (reference sequence). V was pared by 2 bases and J by 9 bases, with 4 bases of the junction left unmatched. CDR3 sequence (DNA): TGTGCCTGGAGTACGGGACTAGCGGGATTTGAGCAGTTCTTC. Translating gives CAWSTGLAGFEQFF.

V usage is TRBV2 and J usage is TRBJ2-2; TRBD1 matches at 7 bases. The CDR3 sequence is 13 residues long. J lost 6 bases, V lost 6 bases, and 4 bases had no gene match. Germline lookup yields CDR1 SNHLY and CDR2 FYNNEI. CDR3 protein: CASRDRRSGELFF. DNA of the CDR3: TGTGCCAGCAGGGACAGGAGGTCCGGGGAGCTGTTTTTT.

CDR3 nucleotide sequence: TGCGCCAGCAGCATGTCAGGGCCCGGGGAGCTGTTTTTT. Translated: CASSMSGPGELFF. The chain carries TRBV4-1 and TRBJ2-2; the D gene is possibly TRBD1 (5 bases). This CDR3 spans 13 amino acids. Germline CDR1 reads MGHRA; CDR2 reads YSYEKL. V lost 5 bases, J lost 6 bases, and 10 bases lay in between.